Included here is one T cell receptor beta chain sequence, with context. Which antigen it targets is not known. Per-base quality was not reported, and no clone a single base away is much larger than it. From the cysteine up to the phenylalanine, the CDR3 has a length of 16 residues. Kept here is only the CDR3 DNA, which spans 48 bases and is read in frame from base 1. Sequences SGHVS (CDR1) and FNYEAQ (CDR2) are obtained from the germline V gene. V is cut back by 5 bases and J by 6 bases, with 4 bases in the junction unmatched. The collaborating institutions used their own protocols to collect whole blood in K2EDTA tubes. For TCRbeta analysis, collaborators shipped samples as frozen whole blood, isolated PBMCs, or DNA extracted from either of those sample types. The data stem from a study of blood T cell repertoires in COVID-19 (dated by TCRdb to the early 2020s). For the study in its entirety: Samples covering the acute and convalescent phases of COVID-19 were provided by collaborators in the United States, Italy and Spain. The prospective study material was composed of cDNA or gDNA derived from T cells, B-cell-depleted T cells, or PBMCs. The sample metadata nearly always contained a de-identified subject ID, COVID-19 status, age in years and sex. The repertoires were released in a freely available public database intended as a resource for research on the immune response to SARS-CoV-2. The samples were drawn from the first 160 participants of the ongoing ImmuneRACE study and from 950 to 1,500 subjects provided by 6 global collaborators. Where available, HLA class I and class II types were obtained from metadata supplied by the sample provider rather than from assay-based typing. The dataset comprised deeply sampled blood TCRbeta repertoires from subjects exposed to, actively infected with, or recovered from COVID-19.

Paper-wide results and their limitations: Clinical and demographic metadata were provided uncurated, with the amount varying by source and participant.

TCRbeta CDR3 regions were amplified from genomic DNA using the immunoSEQ Assay, a bias-controlled multiplex PCR. As for how the authors treated the data: The number of nucleated cells in each sample was estimated from the amplification of reference gene primers within the assay. To quantify the absolute abundance of each unique TCRbeta CDR3 rearrangement, sequence reads were collapsed and filtered. For each sample, productive Simpson clonality was calculated by taking the square root of Simpson's diversity index across productive rearrangements. This immuneACCESS table, as held by TCRdb, lists in-frame sequences with V and J called but not all clones. Of the missing ones, under half trace to an unresolved V gene in checked studies; the others have no known cause. From that table come the V and J calls and clone size; the DNA was used to work out D and trimming. Recorded for this sample are 100,000 to 120,000 clones; roughly nine tenths of them occurred a single time. The ten largest account for approximately 5% of the sample.

The chain employs TRBV7-6 and TRBJ2-2; 15 middle bases align to TRBD2. This clonotype was obtained from a human donor in a cohort sampled during active COVID-19. Sequenced: peripheral blood. The sequenced DNA: TGTGCCAGCAGCAACGGACTAGCGGGAGGGCCCGGGGAGCTGTTTTTT. Its translation is CASSNGLAGGPGELFF.